The 17 T cell receptor beta chains listed next were all sequenced from one sample in a study of T cells in localized non-small cell lung cancer. This table comes from immunoSEQ multiplex PCR, and its TCRdb copy is limited to in-frame clones, with some not included. This table has 60,000 to 75,000 clones, roughly 81% appearing once. This material consisted of peripheral blood, taken before any cancer treatment. All receptors derive from a female donor older than 55 with stage I lung adenocarcinoma.

This sequence joins TRBV7-2 and TRBJ2-5, with D possibly being TRBD1 or TRBD2 (5 bases each). The CDR3 extends over 15 amino acids. Trimming shortened V by 2 bases and J by 2 bases, and 12 bases separated the two germline ends. The germline V gene encodes CDR1 SGHTA and CDR2 FQGNSA. Written as DNA, the CDR3 is TGTGCCAGCAGCTTATTTAGAGGGGATCAAGAGACCCAGTACTTC. Translating it yields CASSLFRGDQETQYF.

The chain joins TRBV5-1 to TRBJ2-2, with D unresolved. Per the germline V gene, CDR1 is SGHRS and CDR2 is YFSETQ. The CDR3 contains 14 residues. The V end was cut by 1 base, the J end by 9 bases, with 13 bases between. In DNA form, the CDR3 reads TGCGCCAGCAGCTTGTTTAGACCCGACCGGGAGCTGTTTTTT. Its protein product is CASSLFRPDRELFF.

This clone showed up just a few times. This chain connects TRBV28 to TRBJ1-2; D uncertain. Germline V gene data show CDR1 as MDHEN and CDR2 as SYDVKM. The CDR3 sequence is 15 residues long. Trimming cost V 4 bases and J 4 bases, with 16 bases left between them. The CDR3 region is CASSSYEGSIYGYTF. The CDR3 DNA is TGTGCCAGCAGTTCCTACGAAGGGAGCATCTATGGCTACACCTTC.

This sequence joins TRBV11-3 and TRBJ2-7; 10 nucleotides align to TRBD1. With 5 bases clipped from V and 5 bases from J, the junction kept 6 bases outside the gene matches. This CDR3 has 14 residues. Germline V gene data show CDR1 as SGHNT and CDR2 as YENEEA. In DNA form, the CDR3 reads TGTGCCAGCAGCACAGACAGGGGGCTCAACGAGCAGTACTTC. Residues: CASSTDRGLNEQYF. The full variable domain, rest sourced from reference TRBV11-3 and TRBJ2-7, is EAGVVQSPRYKIIEKKQPVAFWCNPISGHNTLYWYLQNLGQGPELLIRYENEEAVDDSQLPKDRFSAERLKGVDSTLKIQPAELGDSAVYLCASSTDRGLNEQYFGPGTRLTVT.

V and J are TRBV18 and TRBJ2-7; 7 bases map to TRBD2. Per the germline V gene, CDR1 is KGHSH and CDR2 is LQKENI. This CDR3 has 17 residues. V gave up 3 bases and J gave up 0 bases; unmatched junction bases: 11. The CDR3 spells CASSPDLLAFSSYEQYF. The CDR3 nucleotides read TGTGCCAGCTCACCCGACTTACTAGCGTTTAGCTCCTACGAGCAGTACTTC.

Comments on this clone: Germline and junction disagree at one end, which may indicate a read error. V usage is TRBV19 and J usage is TRBJ1-2; D gene unclear. This CDR3 region has 11 residues. Germline CDR1 is LNHDA and CDR2 is SQIVND (reference sequence). The CDR3 loop is CASSIALSSAF. The CDR3 coding sequence is TGTGCCAGTAGTATAGCCCTCAGTTCGGCCTTC.

On this clone: The junction shows a germline mismatch at one end, possibly a read error. The CDR3 reads CASSSGEETQYF. DNA of the CDR3: TGTGCTAGCAGCTCGGGGGAGGAGACCCAGTACTTC. The rearrangement uses TRBV7-7 and TRBJ2-5, with a weak D call TRBD2 (6 bases). In germline, CDR1 is SSHAT, CDR2 FNYEAQ (reference sequence). The CDR3 is made up of 12 amino acids.

This clone was seen once. The chain is built from TRBV4-1 and TRBJ2-1; maybe TRBD1 (6 bases). Trimming took off 0 bases at V and 0 bases at J, with 9 bases between the two ends. Germline V gene sequence: CDR1 MGHRA, CDR2 YSYEKL. The CDR3 spans 16 residues. The CDR3 DNA is TGCGCCAGCAGCCAAGAAGGACAGTTCTCCTACAATGAGCAGTTCTTC. Amino acids: CASSQEGQFSYNEQFF.

The CDR3 DNA reads as TGTGCCAGCTCACCCGGACTAGGGGCTTATTACGAGCAGTACTTC. It is translated as CASSPGLGAYYEQYF. This sequence joins TRBV18 and TRBJ2-7; 7 nucleotides match TRBD2. J was trimmed by 4 bases and V by 3 bases; bases with no gene match: 9. Germline V gene lookup returns CDR1 KGHSH and CDR2 LQKENI. The CDR3 length is 15 residues.

This chain uses TRBV21-1 with TRBJ1-1; the table's D call, TRBD1, was not checked against the DNA. TRBV21-1 is an annotated pseudogene. This CDR3 region has 20 residues. CDR3 residues: CASSKQRPKTQGITPAEAFF. The CDR3 region has the DNA TGTGCCAGCAGCAAACAGAGGCCAAAGACTCAGGGTATTACGCCTGCTGAAGCTTTCTTT.

The CDR3 DNA reads TGTGCCAGCAGCCCTCGGGGAGGGAACACCGGGGAGCTGTTTTTT. This gives the protein CASSPRGGNTGELFF. The chain links TRBV9 to TRBJ2-2; a possible D gene is TRBD2 (6 bases). V was trimmed by 4 bases and J by 1 base, leaving 11 bases between them. Germline V gene sequence: CDR1 SGDLS, CDR2 YYNGEE. CDR3 length: 15 amino acids.

The J gene is TRBJ2-7, the V gene TRBV29-1; TRBD1 aligns across 7 bases. The germline V gene encodes CDR1 SQVTM and CDR2 ANQGSEA. Trimming took 6 bases from V and 6 from J; bases not matched to a gene: 5. The CDR3 length is 11 residues. CDR3 residues: CSVATGVEQYF. The CDR3 DNA follows: TGCAGCGTAGCAACAGGGGTCGAGCAGTACTTC.

This clone was picked up a small number of times. CDR3 nucleotide sequence: TGTGCCAGCAGTCTTACAGGGGTACTTGAGCAGTTCTTC. As protein: CASSLTGVLEQFF. The chain couples TRBV6-5 to TRBJ2-1; TRBD1 aligns across 7 bases. Unmatched junction bases numbered 7, after V lost 5 bases and J lost 9 bases. The germline CDR1 and CDR2 sequences are MNHEY and SVGAGI. CDR3 length: 13 amino acids.

The chain links TRBV5-6 to TRBJ1-1; D ambiguous. Trimming took 0 bases from V and 4 from J, leaving 10 bases between them. The germline gives CDR1 SGHDT, CDR2 YYEEEE. The length of the CDR3 is 14 residues. CDR3 protein: CASSLGGFSTEAFF. DNA for the CDR3: TGTGCCAGCAGCTTGGGGGGTTTTAGCACTGAAGCTTTCTTT.

The CDR3: CASSYRGMTEAFF. The CDR3 DNA reads TGTGCCAGCAGTTACCGGGGGATGACTGAAGCTTTCTTT. V gene TRBV6-5 combines with J gene TRBJ1-1, with a possible D match to TRBD1 (5 bases). The germline V gene encodes CDR1 MNHEY and CDR2 SVGAGI. The CDR3 covers 13 residues. V was pared by 2 bases and J by 5 bases, with 9 bases between.

Written as DNA, the CDR3 is TGTGCCAGCAGTCACCCAGGGAATCAGCCCCAGCATTTT. It yields the protein CASSHPGNQPQHF. V gene TRBV11-2 combines with J gene TRBJ1-5; D may be TRBD1 (5 bases). Looked up from germline, CDR1 is SGHAT and CDR2 is FQNNGV. The V end was cut by 6 bases, the J end by 4 bases, with 10 bases between. This CDR3 has 13 amino acids. The full variable domain, completed using reference TRBV11-2 and TRBJ1-5, is EAGVAQSPRYKIIEKRQSVAFWCNPISGHATLYWYQQILGQGPKLLIQFQNNGVVDDSQLPKDRFSAERLKGVDSTLKIQPAKLEDSAVYLCASSHPGNQPQHFGDGTRLSIL.

This clone was observed once. V usage is TRBV7-6 and J usage is TRBJ2-1, with TRBD2 matching over 10 bases. The CDR3 consists of 17 residues. With V trimmed by 4 bases and J by 10 bases, 16 bases remained unmatched. Per the germline V gene, CDR1 is SGHVS and CDR2 is FNYEAQ. CDR3 loop: CASSSGLAVLSGGEQFF. CDR3 sequence (DNA): TGTGCCAGCAGCTCCGGACTAGCGGTCCTCAGTGGAGGGGAGCAGTTCTTC.